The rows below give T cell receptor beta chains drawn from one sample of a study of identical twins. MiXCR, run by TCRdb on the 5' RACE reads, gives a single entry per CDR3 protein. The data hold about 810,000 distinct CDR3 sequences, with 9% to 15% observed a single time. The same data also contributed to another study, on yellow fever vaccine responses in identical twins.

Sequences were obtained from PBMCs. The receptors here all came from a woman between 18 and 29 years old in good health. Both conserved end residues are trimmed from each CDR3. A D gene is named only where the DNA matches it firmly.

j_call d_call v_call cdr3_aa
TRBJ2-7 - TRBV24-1 ATSGGPRGEQY
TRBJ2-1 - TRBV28 ASLLWKGHGEQF
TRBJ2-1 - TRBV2 ASRGVLVNEQF
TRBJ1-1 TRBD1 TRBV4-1 ASSQGADRGPNTEAF
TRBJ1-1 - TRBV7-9 ASSHKREFEAF
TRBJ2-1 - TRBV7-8 ASSSPMRQQF
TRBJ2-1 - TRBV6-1 ASTREPTSHEQF
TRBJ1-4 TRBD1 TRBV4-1 ASSPGTAGNEKLF
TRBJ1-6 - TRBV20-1 SARPGAGGSPLH
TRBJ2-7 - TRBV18 ASSPGGLYEQY
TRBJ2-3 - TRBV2 ATLDPSRADTQY
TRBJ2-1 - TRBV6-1 ASSRSPNSYNEQF
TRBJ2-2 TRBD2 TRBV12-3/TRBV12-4 ASSFSGGQNGELF
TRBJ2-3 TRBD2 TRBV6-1 ASSTSGGSHTQY
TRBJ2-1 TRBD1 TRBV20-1 SVTTGTGTHNEQF
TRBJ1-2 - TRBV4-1 ASSQDIERRDRS
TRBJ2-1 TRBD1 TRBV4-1 ASSLDRGGAEQF
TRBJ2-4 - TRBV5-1 ASSAGTTKSIQY
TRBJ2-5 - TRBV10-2 ASRISSRVGQETQY
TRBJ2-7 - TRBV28 ASRGRLYEQY
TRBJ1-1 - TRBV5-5 ASSPHSGRTNTEAF
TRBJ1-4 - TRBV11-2 ASSLVDVETNEKLF
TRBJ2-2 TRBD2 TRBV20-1 SAAKTSGVTGELF
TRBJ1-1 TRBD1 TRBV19 ASRDRPTEAF
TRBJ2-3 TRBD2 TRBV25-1 ASSENSGETTDTQY
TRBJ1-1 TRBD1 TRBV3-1 ASSLGQEIMNTEAF
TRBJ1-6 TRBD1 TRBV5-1 ASSTDGTANSPLH
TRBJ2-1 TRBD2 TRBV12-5 ASGVAGTSGPLRSYNEQF
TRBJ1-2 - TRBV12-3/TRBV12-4 ASSQHVEGYT
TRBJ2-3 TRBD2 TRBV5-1 ASSLAGANVDTQY
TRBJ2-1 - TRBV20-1 SARVDTLLSF
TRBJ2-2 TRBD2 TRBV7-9 ASLQRGEMSGELF
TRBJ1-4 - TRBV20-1 SAPGPPGEKLF
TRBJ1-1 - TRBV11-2 ASSPRHAAF
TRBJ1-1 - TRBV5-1 ASKGGNTEAF
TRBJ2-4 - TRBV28 ASRRGLSKNIQY
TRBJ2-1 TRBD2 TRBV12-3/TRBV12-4 ASSHRTSFYNEQF
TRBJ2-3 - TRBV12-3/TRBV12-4 ASSLMVVGGLILGQTGTDTQY
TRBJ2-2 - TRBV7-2 ASSLVIISRTGELF
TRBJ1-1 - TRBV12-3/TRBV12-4 ASSPTTGNTEAF
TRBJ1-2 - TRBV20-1 SASQGVGYT
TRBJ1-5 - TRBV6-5 ASSYSSNSNQPQH
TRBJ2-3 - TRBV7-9 ASSLWDVDTDTQY
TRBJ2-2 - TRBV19 ASSILMGYTGELF
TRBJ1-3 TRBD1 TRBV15 ATSRDQGAGDTIY